This T cell receptor beta chain was recorded in a study of CXCR3-negative and CXCR3-positive naive CD8 T cells. Study as a whole: Every library held about 1.5 +/- 0.3 million TRB reads, and the total came to approximately 140 million.

TRB cDNA libraries were made by UMI-labeled 5' RACE. No DNA is given; TCRdb re-called the 5' RACE reads and lists each CDR3 protein once. Seen in this sample are over 100,000 distinct CDR3 sequences; the ten most common clones hold 0.45% to 0.55%. What was sequenced was naive CXCR3- CD8+ T cells from blood. Subset noted: CD45RO-CCR7+CD27+CD95- naive CD8+ T cells lacking CXCR3 (TNR3-). This TCR was recovered from a human donor in good health. Some clones in this sample may be carry-over from other donors' samples.

CDR3 region: CASGLLGPSGSYTDTQYF. V is TRBV19 and J is TRBJ2-3; the TCRdb D gene call, TRBD2, has no DNA to confirm it. The CDR3 has 18 residues. CDR1 is LNHDA and CDR2 is SQIVND in the germline V gene (reference sequence). Full variable domain (remainder filled in from reference TRBV19 and TRBJ2-3): DGGITQSPKYLFRKEGQNVTLSCEQNLNHDAMYWYRQDPGQGLRLIYYSQIVNDFQKGDIAEGYSVSREKKESFPLTVTSAQKNPTAFYLCASGLLGPSGSYTDTQYFGPGTRLTVL.